Presented here are 4 T cell receptor beta chains from one specimen sequenced in a study of T cell repertoires in cytomegalovirus infection. These TCRs are of unknown antigen specificity. TCRdb redid the calling of the reads with MiXCR, one entry per CDR3 protein. The top ten clones hold 10% to 15% of a sample with 900,000 to 950,000 distinct CDR3 sequences, approximately 31% of them seen once. Sample: cultured CD8+ T cells from PBMCs, taken from culture after CMV antigen stimulation. These receptors were collected from a human donor in good health (CMV status not recorded). Some clones in this sample may be carry-over from other donors' samples.

This chain joins TRBV7-9 and TRBJ2-2, with TRBD1 as a possible D gene (6 bases). This CDR3 is built from 15 residues. The germline V and J ends were trimmed by 6 bases and 3 bases, with 14 bases remaining between them. Per germline, CDR1 SEHNR and CDR2 FQNEAQ (reference sequence). CDR3 loop: CASRYDRHHTGELFF. CDR3 bases: TGTGCCAGCAGATACGACAGGCATCACACCGGGGAGCTGTTTTTT.

The chain employs TRBV6-5 and TRBJ1-2; 10 bases agree with TRBD1. V dropped 6 bases and J dropped 4; count of bases not matched to a gene: 5. Germline V gene lookup returns CDR1 MNHEY and CDR2 SVGAGI. The CDR3 totals 14 residues. The CDR3 nucleotides are TGTGCCAGCAGGATAGGACAGGGGGTCTATGGCTACACCTTC. It translates to CASRIGQGVYGYTF.

The V and J genes are TRBV27 and TRBJ1-2; D perhaps matches TRBD1 (6 bases). The V gene's germline CDR1 is MNHEY and CDR2 SMNVEV (reference sequence). CDR3 length: 13 amino acids. V was trimmed by 6 bases and J by 5 bases, leaving 13 bases between them. This chain's CDR3 is CASRPTGKYGYTF. The DNA for the CDR3 is TGTGCCAGCAGGCCCACAGGGAAGTATGGCTACACCTTC.

The V call is TRBV2, the J call TRBJ2-2; D remains unclear. CDR1 SNHLY and CDR2 FYNNEI come from the germline V gene. V was trimmed by 8 bases and J by 2 bases, leaving 6 bases between them. CDR3 length equals 12 residues. The CDR3 sequence is CASHINTGELFF. The CDR3 nucleotides read TGTGCCAGCCACATCAACACCGGGGAGCTGTTTTTT.